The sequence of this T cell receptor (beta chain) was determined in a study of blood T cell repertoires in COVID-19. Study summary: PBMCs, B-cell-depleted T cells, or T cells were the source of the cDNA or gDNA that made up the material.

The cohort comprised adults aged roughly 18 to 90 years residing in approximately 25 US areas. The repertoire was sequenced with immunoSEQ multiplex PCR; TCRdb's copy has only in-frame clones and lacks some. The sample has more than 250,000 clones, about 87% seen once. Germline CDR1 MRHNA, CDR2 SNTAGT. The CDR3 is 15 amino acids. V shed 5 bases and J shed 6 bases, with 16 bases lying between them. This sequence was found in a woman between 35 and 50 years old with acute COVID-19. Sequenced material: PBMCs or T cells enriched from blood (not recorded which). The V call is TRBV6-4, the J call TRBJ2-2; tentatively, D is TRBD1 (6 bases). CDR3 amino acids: CASSPGPGAAGELFF. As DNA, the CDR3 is TGTGCCAGCAGTCCTGGCCCAGGGGCAGCCGGGGAGCTGTTTTTT.